Listed here is a single T cell receptor (beta chain). This sample stems from a study of blood T cell repertoires in COVID-19. On the study more broadly: Whether acute or convalescent, the COVID-19 samples came from the United States, Italy and Spain. From T cells, B-cell-depleted T cells, or PBMCs came the material, which was cDNA or gDNA.

In Seattle, patients joined the study during active infection and were tracked longitudinally. There are 13 residues in the CDR3. Germline V gives CDR1 SGHVS, CDR2 FQNEAQ. V lost 2 bases, J lost 5 bases, and 9 bases lay in between. Repertoires were generated with immunoSEQ multiplex PCR, while TCRdb's copy carries only in-frame clones and drops some. Among approximately 300,000 clones, roughly 91% were seen once, and the ten largest hold 1.5% to 2%. The gene calls are TRBV7-8 and TRBJ2-5; D possibly corresponds to TRBD2 (6 bases). The source of this sequence is a woman in her 30s with COVID-19, enrolled during active disease. The specimen sequenced was peripheral blood. DNA of the CDR3: TGTGCCAGCAGCTTACGTGGGGGGGAGACCCAGTACTTC. It yields the protein CASSLRGGETQYF.